The 16 T cell receptor beta chains below all came from one sample that was sequenced in a study of T cells in Graves' hyperthyroidism and ophthalmopathy. Regions amplified from RNA transcripts were the TCR beta CDR3 regions. In the first-round RT-PCR of the TCR CDR3, the HTBI primer set was used. TCRdb redid the calling of the multiplex PCR reads with MiXCR, one entry per CDR3 protein. The table includes 190,000 or so distinct CDR3 sequences, 15% to 20% detected once. The specimen sequenced was blood. The receptors stem from a man aged 35 to 55 with Graves' hyperthyroidism.

The chain carries TRBV6-2 or TRBV6-3 and TRBJ2-6; D is tentatively TRBD1 or TRBD2 (5 bases each). The ends were cut back, 2 bases at V and 0 bases at J, with 11 bases in the middle. The CDR3 length is 17 residues. Looked up from germline, CDR1 is MNHEY and CDR2 is SVGEGT. CDR3 DNA: TGTGCCAGCAGTTACGGGGGACGGATCTCTGGGGCCAACGTCCTGACTTTC. Translating it yields CASSYGGRISGANVLTF.

This clonotype was counted a few times. The V gene is TRBV5-1, the J gene TRBJ2-1; D is unclear. Germline V gives CDR1 SGHRS, CDR2 YFSETQ. Trimming removed 4 bases from V and 1 base from J, with 12 bases in between. This CDR3 contains 15 residues. The CDR3 nucleotides are TGCGCCAGCAGCCCCCTCTACGTTTCCTACAATGAGCAGTTCTTC. Its protein is CASSPLYVSYNEQFF.

The V and J genes are TRBV10-2 and TRBJ2-3; 8 bases are a match to TRBD1. The germline CDR1 and CDR2 sequences are WSHSY and SAAADI. After removal of 2 bases from V and 0 bases from J, the junction contained 4 bases not matched to a gene. The CDR3 loop spans 16 amino acids. CDR3 loop: CASSEPRGPSTDTQYF. CDR3 nucleotides: TGCGCCAGCAGTGAGCCCAGGGGGCCGAGCACAGATACGCAGTATTTT.

Comment on this clonotype: A much larger clone differs by one base, so this may be a read error. The V gene is TRBV12-3 or TRBV12-4, the J gene TRBJ2-1; weak D call: TRBD1 (5 bases). The V end was cut by 3 bases, the J end by 11 bases, with 14 bases between. This CDR3 has 13 residues. CDR3 region: CASSFSGNGKQFF. The CDR3 nucleotides are TGTGCCAGCAGTTTTTCAGGGAATGGTAAGCAGTTCTTC.

This clonotype has only a few counts. This chain joins TRBV19 and TRBJ2-3; 10 bases fit TRBD2. This CDR3 comprises 15 residues. Germline lookup yields CDR1 LNHDA and CDR2 SQIVND (reference sequence). The trim removed 6 bases at V and 7 bases at J, leaving 10 bases unmatched. CDR3 DNA sequence: TGTGCCAGTAGGTCGCAGCGGGGGGGCTTGTATACGCAGTATTTT. This sequence encodes CASRSQRGGLYTQYF.

This clonotype was recorded at least ten times. The chain combines TRBV9 with TRBJ1-1, with D perhaps TRBD1 (6 bases). Trimming cost V 6 bases and J 1 base, with 13 bases left between them. CDR3 length: 14 amino acids. Germline assignment: CDR1 SGDLS and CDR2 YYNGEE. CDR3 sequence: CASTAGTQNTEAFF. Written as DNA, the CDR3 is TGTGCCAGCACCGCCGGGACACAGAACACTGAAGCTTTCTTT.

There are many counts of this clonotype. This chain joins TRBV11-2 and TRBJ2-5, with D perhaps TRBD2 (5 bases). The CDR3 extends over 14 amino acids. Germline loops: CDR1 SGHAT, CDR2 FQNNGV. Trimming pared 0 bases from V and 7 bases from J, leaving 12 bases between. This chain's CDR3 is CASSLDPGRGTQYF. The CDR3 coding sequence is TGTGCCAGCAGCTTAGATCCGGGCCGGGGGACCCAGTACTTC. Supplemented by reference TRBV11-2 and TRBJ2-5, the full variable domain reads EAGVAQSPRYKIIEKRQSVAFWCNPISGHATLYWYQQILGQGPKLLIQFQNNGVVDDSQLPKDRFSAERLKGVDSTLKIQPAKLEDSAVYLCASSLDPGRGTQYFGPGTRLLVL.

V is TRBV6-2 or TRBV6-3 and J is TRBJ1-1; a weak D match, TRBD1 (5 bases). V shed 3 bases and J shed 0 bases, with 26 bases lying between them. The CDR3 consists of 20 residues. Germline-derived CDR1 and CDR2 are MNHEY and SVGEGT. The CDR3 protein is CASSYTLGLRRGGMNTEAFF. The CDR3 DNA reads TGTGCCAGCAGTTATACCCTAGGTTTGAGACGGGGGGGGATGAACACTGAAGCTTTCTTT.

The chain links TRBV13 to TRBJ1-2; D possibly corresponds to TRBD1 (5 bases). Germline V gene lookup returns CDR1 PRHDT and CDR2 FYEKMQ (reference sequence). V was trimmed by 3 bases and J by 5 bases, leaving 16 bases between them. This CDR3 spans 15 amino acids. CDR3 sequence (DNA): TGTGCCAGCAGCTTCCCCACCCAGGGAGCATATGGCTACACCTTC. It codes for CASSFPTQGAYGYTF.

The V and J genes are TRBV11-2 and TRBJ2-6; D is possibly TRBD2 (6 bases). Germline V gene sequence: CDR1 SGHAT, CDR2 FQNNGV. The CDR3 loop spans 14 amino acids. Trimming shortened V by 5 bases and J by 10 bases, and 15 bases separated the two germline ends. The CDR3 DNA follows: TGTGCCAGCAGCCGGGACTCCTTGCCAAACGTCCTGACTTTC. Its protein product is CASSRDSLPNVLTF.

This clonotype was counted many times. The chain carries TRBV28 and TRBJ2-7; TRBD1 aligns across 8 bases. Germline V lookup: CDR1 MDHEN, CDR2 SYDVKM. The CDR3 runs to 15 residues. J gave up 6 bases and V 8 bases, and 15 bases lay outside the gene matches. The CDR3 DNA reads as TGTGCCAGCGGTAGGATGGGACAGGACCCCCTCGAGCAGTACTTC. Amino acid sequence: CASGRMGQDPLEQYF.

At least ten counts were recorded for this clonotype. This chain joins TRBV12-3 or TRBV12-4 and TRBJ1-5, with D hard to call. This CDR3 is built from 11 residues. V lost 1 base and J lost 11, with 6 bases in between. CDR3 residues: CASSLERTQHF. For the CDR3, the DNA is TGTGCCAGCAGTTTAGAGAGAACCCAGCATTTT.

This clonotype was seen at least ten times. J is TRBJ1-5 and V is TRBV6-6; D may be TRBD1 (6 bases). Germline lookup yields CDR1 MNHNY and CDR2 SVGAGI (reference sequence). V lost 2 bases to trimming and J lost 0 bases, with 14 bases between them. This CDR3 has 17 amino acids. The CDR3 here is CASSYPRGASSNQPQHF. The CDR3 DNA is TGTGCCAGCAGTTACCCCCGGGGGGCGAGTAGCAATCAGCCCCAGCATTTT.

This clonotype has ten or more counts. The rearrangement joins TRBV15 to TRBJ2-3; the match to TRBD1 covers 7 bases. With V trimmed by 4 bases and J by 2 bases, 9 bases remained unmatched. The germline CDR1 and CDR2 sequences are LNHNV and YYDKDF (reference sequence). The CDR3 totals 16 residues. DNA for the CDR3: TGTGCCACCAGCAATGGACGGGACAGATCCACAGATACGCAGTATTTT. Protein product: CATSNGRDRSTDTQYF. Using reference TRBV15 and TRBJ2-3 for the parts outside the CDR3, the full variable domain is DAMVIQNPRYQVTQFGKPVTLSCSQTLNHNVMYWYQQKSSQAPKLLFHYYDKDFNNEADTPDNFQSRRPNTSFCFLDIRSPGLGDTAMYLCATSNGRDRSTDTQYFGPGTRLTVL.

This clonotype came up a few times. The gene calls are TRBV15 and TRBJ1-2, with 9 bases aligning to TRBD1. Germline values: CDR1 LNHNV, CDR2 YYDKDF (reference sequence). This CDR3 has 15 residues. Trimming at V came to 3 bases and at J to 4 bases, leaving 6 bases not matched to a gene. CDR3 in amino acids: CATSSYRDRAYGYTF. The DNA for the CDR3 is TGTGCCACCAGCAGCTACCGGGACAGGGCCTATGGCTACACCTTC.

The table lists this clonotype with many counts. The CDR3 nucleotides read TGTGCCAGCAGTGAGGAGGGGGAAATCAGCCATGCCAACTATGGCTACACCTTC. Residues: CASSEEGEISHANYGYTF. The chain is built from TRBV2 and TRBJ1-2, with D perhaps matching TRBD1 (6 bases). CDR1 and CDR2 (germline): SNHLY, FYNNEI. V gave up 3 bases and J gave up 2 bases, with 22 bases separating them. This CDR3 spans 18 amino acids.